The 22 T cell receptor beta chains given below trace back to one sample, sequenced in a study of T cells after yellow fever vaccination. TCRdb itself ran the 5' RACE reads through MiXCR, one entry per CDR3 protein. The sample includes approximately 150,000 distinct CDR3 sequences, approximately 6.2% of them seen just once. The sequencing used CD4+ T cells sorted from PBMCs, collected on the day of the first yellow fever vaccination. All receptors derive from a man aged 18-30 years who received the YFV17D yellow fever vaccine.

This clonotype showed up many times. V and J are TRBV6-5 and TRBJ2-3; TRBD2 might be the D (6 bases). CDR3 length: 16 amino acids. V dropped 2 bases and J dropped 4 bases, with 16 bases sitting between them. Germline V gene data show CDR1 as MNHEY and CDR2 as SVGAGI. Written as DNA, the CDR3 is TGTGCCAGCAGTTACGCGCGGGGACGAAGTCCAGATACGCAGTATTTT. Protein: CASSYARGRSPDTQYF.

About this clonotype: Being one base from a much bigger clone, this may be a read error. The chain has TRBV5-8 and TRBJ2-3; no clear D gene. There are 13 residues in the CDR3. Germline V lookup: CDR1 SGHTS, CDR2 YDEGEE. The CDR3 coding sequence is TGTGCCAGCCGCTTAATCGGACGAGATACGCAGTATTTT. The encoded protein is CASRLIGRDTQYF. The complete variable domain, with remaining parts taken from reference TRBV5-8 and TRBJ2-3, reads EAGVTQSPTHLIKTRGQQATLRCSPISGHTSVYWYQQALGLGLQFLLWYDEGEERNRGNFPPRFSGRQFPNYSSELNVNALELEDSALYLCASRLIGRDTQYFGPGTRLTVL.

This chain joins TRBV6-2 or TRBV6-3 and TRBJ2-3; 7 nucleotides agree with TRBD1. Germline V CDR1 and CDR2: MNHEY, SVGEGT. V gave up 2 bases and J gave up 0 bases; unmatched junction bases: 8. The CDR3 is 17 residues long. CDR3 loop: CASSYAQGQRSTDTQYF. The DNA of the CDR3 is TGTGCCAGCAGTTACGCCCAGGGACAGAGAAGCACAGATACGCAGTATTTT.

This clonotype has only a few counts. CDR3 sequence: CASSRMQGARNTIYF. In nucleotides, the CDR3 is TGTGCCAGCAGTCGGATGCAGGGGGCTCGAAACACCATATATTTT. This chain uses TRBV7-9 with TRBJ1-3, with 8 bases lining up with TRBD1. CDR3 size: 15 residues. V shed 6 bases and J 5 bases; nucleotides not matched to a gene: 9. Germline V gene sequence: CDR1 SEHNR, CDR2 FQNEAQ (reference sequence).

This clonotype showed up just a few times. This sequence joins TRBV7-9 and TRBJ2-3; TRBD2 aligns across 8 bases. The germline CDR1 and CDR2 sequences are SEHNR and FQNEAQ (reference sequence). CDR3 length: 13 residues. Trimming cost V 4 bases and J 6 bases; bases outside gene matches: 3. In DNA, the CDR3 is TGTGCCAGCAGCTACGGACTAGCCGATACGCAGTATTTT. Translated, it gives CASSYGLADTQYF.

In its sample, this clonotype was seen a few times. This chain uses TRBV5-1 with TRBJ1-5; D may be TRBD1 (5 bases). The CDR3 covers 15 residues. The V and J ends lost 3 bases and 0 bases respectively, with 10 bases between them. From germline, CDR1 is SGHRS and CDR2 YFSETQ. This CDR3 reads CASSSDGGSNQPQHF. Here the CDR3 DNA reads TGCGCCAGCAGCTCGGATGGGGGTAGCAATCAGCCCCAGCATTTT.

This clonotype was picked up many times. The chain couples TRBV5-1 to TRBJ1-4; no clear D gene. CDR1 SGHRS and CDR2 YFSETQ come from the germline V gene. CDR3 length equals 13 residues. V lost 4 bases, J lost 8 bases, and 12 bases lay in between. CDR3 sequence: CASSLTGNEKLFF. The CDR3 DNA follows: TGCGCCAGCAGCCTAACGGGGAACGAAAAACTGTTTTTT. The full variable domain, rest sourced from reference TRBV5-1 and TRBJ1-4, is KAGVTQTPRYLIKTRGQQVTLSCSPISGHRSVSWYQQTPGQGLQFLFEYFSETQRNKGNFPGRFSGRQFSNSRSEMNVSTLELGDSALYLCASSLTGNEKLFFGSGTQLSVL.

In this sample, this clonotype turned up many times. The chain combines TRBV6-6 with TRBJ1-4; no definite D call. The germline gives CDR1 MNHNY, CDR2 SVGAGI (reference sequence). The CDR3 spans 10 residues. CDR3 protein: CGAGGEKLFF. CDR3 DNA sequence: TGTGGTGCAGGAGGGGAAAAACTGTTTTTT.

There are a few counts of this clonotype. The CDR3: CASSLGARQNTEAFF. In nucleotides, the CDR3 is TGTGCCAGCAGCTTAGGGGCTCGACAAAACACTGAAGCTTTCTTT. The chain combines TRBV7-9 with TRBJ1-1; D is unresolved. Germline V gene lookup returns CDR1 SEHNR and CDR2 FQNEAQ (reference sequence). The CDR3 runs to 15 residues. The V end lost 1 base, the J end lost 2 bases, and 11 bases lay between the germline ends.

This clonotype was counted at least ten times. The CDR3 nucleotides are TGTGCCAGCAGTTTAGGCCCTCGGGATGAGCAGTTCTTC. This encodes CASSLGPRDEQFF. This chain joins TRBV28 and TRBJ2-1, with unresolved D. Germline-derived CDR1 and CDR2 are MDHEN and SYDVKM. CDR3 length: 13 amino acids. V dropped 2 bases and J dropped 8 bases, with 10 bases sitting between them.

This clonotype was seen a few times. The chain employs TRBV5-5 and TRBJ2-7; D may match TRBD1 or TRBD2 (5 bases each). V was shortened by 2 bases and J by 3 bases, with 12 bases between the two germline ends. Germline assignment: CDR1 SGHKS and CDR2 YYEKEE (reference sequence). The CDR3 is made up of 14 amino acids. For the CDR3, the DNA is TGTGCCAGCAGCTTTGGACTGGGGGTCTACGAGCAGTACGTC. Its translation is CASSFGLGVYEQYV.

This clonotype has a count of ten or more. The genes are TRBV15 and TRBJ2-3; a possible D gene is TRBD2 (7 bases). Germline V lookup: CDR1 LNHNV, CDR2 YYDKDF (reference sequence). The CDR3 has 18 residues. The germline V and J ends were trimmed by 1 base and 1 base, with 18 bases remaining between them. The CDR3 is CATSRVRGAPDGTDTQYF. CDR3 nucleotides: TGTGCCACCAGCAGAGTACGGGGGGCGCCGGACGGCACAGATACGCAGTATTTT.

The V gene is TRBV9, the J gene TRBJ2-2; D possibly corresponds to TRBD2 (6 bases). The CDR3 contains 15 residues. Germline CDR1 and CDR2: SGDLS and YYNGEE. V gave up 3 bases and J gave up 3 bases, with 12 bases separating them. In nucleotides, the CDR3 is TGTGCCAGCAGCGCGGTCGGGACTTACACCGGGGAGCTGTTTTTT. This codes for CASSAVGTYTGELFF.

This clonotype was picked up many times. The chain has TRBV5-1 and TRBJ1-1; TRBD1 aligns across 7 bases. The CDR3 runs to 15 residues. The trim removed 3 bases at V and 4 bases at J, leaving 9 bases unmatched. The V gene's germline CDR1 is SGHRS and CDR2 YFSETQ. CDR3 protein: CASSSSTSGGTEAFF. CDR3 DNA: TGCGCCAGCAGCTCCTCTACCTCAGGGGGCACTGAAGCTTTCTTT.

This chain joins TRBV20-1 and TRBJ1-2; 7 bases are shared with TRBD1. The CDR3 totals 15 residues. Trimming cost V 1 base and J 5 bases; bases outside gene matches: 10. Germline CDR1 and CDR2: DFQATT and SNEGSKA (reference sequence). CDR3 DNA: TGCAGTGCTAGAGGCCCCCCGACAGGGCGGTATGGCTACACCTTC. Translating gives CSARGPPTGRYGYTF.

This clonotype was counted at least ten times. J is TRBJ2-7 and V is TRBV6-5; 7 nucleotides match TRBD2. Germline values: CDR1 MNHEY, CDR2 SVGAGI. The CDR3 contains 13 residues. After removal of 0 bases from V and 4 bases from J, the junction contained 0 bases not matched to a gene. In DNA form, the CDR3 reads TGTGCCAGCAGTTACTCGCGGGGGTACGAGCAGTACGTC. This encodes CASSYSRGYEQYV.

There are a few counts of this clonotype. The chain employs TRBV5-5 and TRBJ2-3, with 8 bases identical to TRBD1. This CDR3 comprises 15 residues. V shed 3 bases, J shed 3 bases, and the junction held 6 bases outside the gene matches. Germline values: CDR1 SGHKS, CDR2 YYEKEE (reference sequence). The CDR3 DNA is TGTGCCAGCAGCTCAAGGCAGGGGGCAACAGATACGCAGTATTTT. It encodes CASSSRQGATDTQYF.

This clonotype was detected many times. This rearrangement joins TRBV4-1 to TRBJ2-4, with 7 bases fitting TRBD2. The CDR3 consists of 14 residues. Germline CDR1 reads MGHRA; CDR2 reads YSYEKL. Trimming at V came to 1 base and at J to 8 bases, leaving 5 bases not matched to a gene. DNA of the CDR3: TGCGCCAGCAGCCAAGTGGGGGGGGAGGACATTCAGTACTTC. Protein product: CASSQVGGEDIQYF.

The chain couples TRBV12-3 or TRBV12-4 to TRBJ2-1; D might be TRBD1 (6 bases). This CDR3 is built from 16 residues. Trimming took off 5 bases at V and 4 bases at J, with 18 bases between the two ends. As DNA, the CDR3 is TGTGCCAGCAGTGAATCCGGGACACCGAAATACAATGAGCAGTTCTTC. This codes for CASSESGTPKYNEQFF.

This clonotype was observed many times. The chain employs TRBV2 and TRBJ2-5; 8 bases are shared with TRBD2. Germline V gene data show CDR1 as SNHLY and CDR2 as FYNNEI. The trim removed 6 bases at V and 1 base at J, leaving 4 bases unmatched. This CDR3 contains 14 residues. The CDR3 bases are TGTGCCAGCAGCCCACTAGCGGCCCAAGAGACCCAGTACTTC. It specifies CASSPLAAQETQYF.

This clonotype was found many times. The chain combines TRBV29-1 with TRBJ1-1; D gene unclear. CDR1 SQVTM and CDR2 ANQGSEA come from the germline V gene. The CDR3 contains 12 residues. Trimming pared 4 bases from V and 0 bases from J, leaving 6 bases between. CDR3 coding DNA: TGCAGCGTTGTTTCCGTGAACACTGAAGCTTTCTTT. It yields the protein CSVVSVNTEAFF.

Concerning this clonotype: An end of the junction differs from the germline gene, which may be a read error. This chain connects TRBV11-2 to TRBJ2-5; 12 bases map to TRBD2. The CDR3 contains 18 residues. CDR1 SGHAT and CDR2 FQNNGV come from the germline V gene. CDR3 DNA sequence: TGTGACAGCAGCCGTCTAGCGGGGGGGCCAGGGTTCGAAGAGACCCAGTACTTC. Encoded protein: CDSSRLAGGPGFEETQYF.